The entry that follows covers one T cell receptor (beta chain) sequence. Its target is unknown. The data stem from a study of graft-versus-host responses after intestinal transplantation. On the study more broadly: Recipients obtained multivisceral, liver-intestinal, or isolated intestinal transplants. Study-wide points: Individuals carrying graft-donor T cell macrochimerism showed high graft-versus-host to host-versus-graft clonal ratios in allografts. Recipient marrow held GvH clones, some first seen in ileum or blood.

The method was immunoSEQ multiplex PCR; TCRdb's version includes in-frame clones alone and lacks a portion of them. The table lists approximately 18,000 clones, roughly 94% of them singletons. In germline, CDR1 is SGDLS, CDR2 YYNGEE. The J segment lost 0 bases and the V segment lost 0 bases, leaving 4 bases of the junction unmatched. The CDR3 totals 16 residues. Sample: PBMCs, taken 23 days after intestinal transplant. The TCR originated in a human patient who received an intestinal transplant, so some T cells may come from the graft donor. The chain has TRBV9 and TRBJ2-5; 8 bases are shared with TRBD2. The CDR3 DNA follows: TGTGCCAGCAGCGTAGGGCCGGGGGGGTACCAAGAGACCCAGTACTTC. Translated: CASSVGPGGYQETQYF.